A selection of T cell receptor beta chains follows, all from one sample in a study of blood T cell repertoires in COVID-19. Only in-frame clones appear in the TCRdb table, and some are missing; sequencing was by immunoSEQ multiplex PCR. The top ten clones hold about 1% of a sample with roughly 290,000 clones, about 85% of them seen once. Sequenced sample: peripheral blood. The origin of the receptors is a human donor with COVID-19, enrolled during active disease. The donor label of this sample is uncertain. Both conserved end residues are part of each CDR3. D genes are given only for firm matches. Expanded clones get a size class; other rows say once, few or many, or leave the size out.

j_call d_call v_call clone_size cdr3_nt cdr3_aa
TRBJ2-5 - TRBV28 - TGTGCCAGCGGGATCCGCGCAGGGGTGAGCGGAGAGACCCAGTACTTC CASGIRAGVSGETQYF
TRBJ2-1 TRBD2 TRBV4-2 - TGTGCCAGCAGCCAAGACCTAGCGGGATTTAATGAGCAGTTCTTC CASSQDLAGFNEQFF
TRBJ1-2 TRBD1 TRBV18 - TGTGCCAGTGCCATTAGGGGGCGAGACGGCTACACCTTC CASAIRGRDGYTF
TRBJ1-2 TRBD1 TRBV30 few TGTGCCTGGAGTCCTCTAGGGACAGGGGATAACTATGGCTACACCTTC CAWSPLGTGDNYGYTF
TRBJ2-1 TRBD2 TRBV7-9 - TGTGCCAGCAGCTTTAGCGGGTCCTACAATGAGCAGTTCTTC CASSFSGSYNEQFF
TRBJ2-2 TRBD2 TRBV7-6 - TGTGCCAGCAGCCCCCGACAGGGGGGACGAACCGGGACTAGCGGGGGCACCGGGGAGCTGTTTTTT CASSPRQGGRTGTSGGTGELFF
TRBJ2-3 - TRBV27 - TGTGCCAGCAGTTTGAGGGGGACAGATACGCAGTATTTT CASSLRGTDTQYF
TRBJ1-2 TRBD1 TRBV2 - TGTGCCAGCAGAGATCCAAGGACAGGGTCTAACTATGGCTACACCTTC CASRDPRTGSNYGYTF
TRBJ2-7 - TRBV6-1 - TGTGCCAGCAGTGAAAGCTGGGGCAAAGGCGAGCAGTACTTC CASSESWGKGEQYF
TRBJ2-1 - TRBV21-1 - TGTGCCAGCCGGGACGGGAGCTCCTACAATGAGCAGTTCTTC CASRDGSSYNEQFF
TRBJ1-1 TRBD1 TRBV27 once TGTGCCAGCAGTTTCCAGTGGACAGGCGGGACTGAAGCTTTCTTT CASSFQWTGGTEAFF
TRBJ2-1 TRBD2 TRBV19 once TGTGCCAGTACTCCCCCGCGAGCGGGGAGCTGGAATGAGCAGTTCTTC CASTPPRAGSWNEQFF
TRBJ1-2 - TRBV7-2 - TGTGCCAGCAGCTTAGGAGTAAACTATGGCTACACCTTC CASSLGVNYGYTF
TRBJ2-7 TRBD2 TRBV28 - TGTGCCAGCAGTTTAGAGGGCTGGACTAGCGGAGAGCAGTACTTC CASSLEGWTSGEQYF
TRBJ1-4 TRBD1 TRBV6-6 - TGTGCCAGCAGTTACGACAGGGGAGATACTAATGAAAAACTGTTTTTT CASSYDRGDTNEKLFF
TRBJ2-5 TRBD2 TRBV3-1/TRBV3-2 - TGTGCCAGCAGCCAAGGCACTAGCGGGAGTGGGAGGGGTTATAAAGAGACCCAGTACTTC CASSQGTSGSGRGYKETQYF
TRBJ1-1 - TRBV19 - TGTGCCAGTAGTATAGACAGGCCTGGGGCCACTGAAGCTTTCTTT CASSIDRPGATEAFF
TRBJ2-5 TRBD1 TRBV7-2 few TGTGCCAGTAATGCACAGGGGGGAGGCCAAGAGACCCAGTACTTC CASNAQGGGQETQYF
TRBJ2-3 TRBD2 TRBV5-1 - TGCGCCAGCAGCTTGGAAACTAGCGGCACAGATACGCAGTATTTT CASSLETSGTDTQYF
TRBJ2-3 TRBD1 TRBV27 - TGTGCCAGCCGCGACAGGGTCACAGATACGCAGTATTTT CASRDRVTDTQYF
TRBJ1-2 - TRBV14 - TGTGCCAGCAGCCCTAGGGGGACAAGGAATGGCTACACCTTC CASSPRGTRNGYTF
TRBJ1-1 TRBD1 TRBV29-1 - TGCAGCGTCCCCGGGACAGGGAACACTGAAGCTTTCTTT CSVPGTGNTEAFF